The 18 T cell receptor beta chains presented below share a single source sample, sequenced in a study of T-cell memory formation after mild COVID-19. TCRdb recomputed calls from the 5' RACE reads with MiXCR, one row per CDR3 protein. The table has 250,000 to 300,000 distinct CDR3 sequences, roughly 16% seen once; the top ten hold more than 20%. Sample: PBMCs or a T cell subset sorted from them (not recorded which). Every receptor here comes from a man aged 18-30 years who had mild COVID-19 (a few samples of this study predate the infection). Cell type and time point are not known.

In this sample, this clonotype turned up many times. The chain recombines TRBV10-3 with TRBJ2-5; 9 nucleotides agree with TRBD2. Germline CDR1 reads ENHRY; CDR2 reads SYGVKD. The trim removed 6 bases at V and 0 bases at J, leaving 2 bases unmatched. This CDR3 has 14 residues. The CDR3 nucleotides are TGTGCCATCAGGTCTAGCGGGGACCAAGAGACCCAGTACTTC. Amino acid sequence: CAIRSSGDQETQYF.

The rearrangement joins TRBV7-2 to TRBJ2-1; D is perhaps TRBD2 (6 bases). This CDR3 has 15 residues. Germline V lookup: CDR1 SGHTA, CDR2 FQGNSA. V was cut by 4 bases and J by 2 bases, with 12 bases left in between. The DNA of the CDR3 is TGTGCCAGCAGCTCCGGGACTGGTCCCTACAATGAGCAGTTCTTC. Protein sequence: CASSSGTGPYNEQFF. Combining the CDR3 with reference TRBV7-2 and TRBJ2-1 gives the whole variable domain GAGVSQSPSNKVTEKGKDVELRCDPISGHTALYWYRQSLGQGLEFLIYFQGNSAPDKSGLPSDRFSAERTGGSVSTLTIQRTQQEDSAVYLCASSSGTGPYNEQFFGPGTRLTVL.

The chain combines TRBV7-2 with TRBJ2-3; TRBD2 matches at 10 bases. The CDR3 spans 15 residues. In germline, CDR1 is SGHTA, CDR2 FQGNSA. V shed 4 bases, J shed 5 bases, and the junction held 6 bases outside the gene matches. The CDR3 here is CASSWASGGGDTQYF. The CDR3 DNA follows: TGTGCCAGCAGCTGGGCTAGCGGGGGTGGAGATACGCAGTATTTT. The full variable domain, rest sourced from reference TRBV7-2 and TRBJ2-3, is GAGVSQSPSNKVTEKGKDVELRCDPISGHTALYWYRQSLGQGLEFLIYFQGNSAPDKSGLPSDRFSAERTGGSVSTLTIQRTQQEDSAVYLCASSWASGGGDTQYFGPGTRLTVL.

The chain recombines TRBV7-2 with TRBJ2-7; 11 bases are shared with TRBD1. The germline CDR1 and CDR2 sequences are SGHTA and FQGNSA. This CDR3 has 16 amino acids. J lost 2 bases, V lost 1 base, and 4 bases had no gene match. CDR3 sequence: CASSLVRTGGPYEQYF. The CDR3 DNA follows: TGTGCCAGCAGCTTAGTTCGGACAGGGGGCCCCTACGAGCAGTACTTC.

This clonotype was detected many times. V usage is TRBV20-1 and J usage is TRBJ2-2, with TRBD1 as a possible D gene (5 bases). The V end was cut by 1 base, the J end by 6 bases, with 15 bases between. Germline loops: CDR1 DFQATT, CDR2 SNEGSKA (reference sequence). The CDR3 extends over 15 amino acids. The CDR3 region has the DNA TGCAGTGCTAGAGGAAGTTCAGGGTGGGCCGGGGAGCTGTTTTTT. Its protein product is CSARGSSGWAGELFF.

The chain uses TRBV18 and TRBJ2-7; D is perhaps TRBD1 or TRBD2 (5 bases each). The CDR3 is made up of 13 amino acids. Trimming took 3 bases from V and 2 from J, leaving 8 bases between them. Per germline, CDR1 KGHSH and CDR2 LQKENI. CDR3 DNA: TGTGCCAGCTCACCGGGGGAGACCTACGAGCAGTACGTC. Residues: CASSPGETYEQYV.

This clonotype has more than one count but fewer than ten. The rearrangement joins TRBV29-1 to TRBJ2-1, with 8 bases lining up with TRBD2. Germline V gene lookup returns CDR1 SQVTM and CDR2 ANQGSEA. V was pared by 4 bases and J by 9 bases, with 8 bases of the junction left unmatched. This CDR3 is 13 amino acids long. The CDR3 protein is CSVVNGGAGEQFF. The CDR3 DNA sequence: TGCAGCGTTGTAAACGGGGGGGCCGGTGAGCAGTTCTTC.

This rearrangement joins TRBV7-2 to TRBJ2-3; TRBD2 agrees at 14 bases. V shed 6 bases and J 10 bases; nucleotides not matched to a gene: 6. From germline, CDR1 is SGHTA and CDR2 FQGNSA. CDR3 size: 14 residues. This chain's CDR3 is CASRSTSGGVSQYF. In DNA form, the CDR3 reads TGTGCCAGCAGGTCGACTAGCGGGGGGGTGTCGCAGTATTTT.

This sequence joins TRBV7-9 and TRBJ1-2, with D possibly TRBD1 on 6 matching bases. The CDR3 consists of 15 residues. Germline V CDR1 and CDR2: SEHNR, FQNEAQ (reference sequence). The V and J ends lost 6 bases and 6 bases respectively, with 20 bases between them. The CDR3 here is CASSLLPGVEDGYTF. As DNA, the CDR3 is TGTGCCAGCAGTCTTCTCCCAGGGGTTGAGGATGGCTACACCTTC.

The rearrangement joins TRBV30 to TRBJ2-2; D is ambiguous. V was trimmed by 1 base and J by 9 bases, leaving 6 bases between them. Germline V gives CDR1 GTSNPN, CDR2 SVGIG (reference sequence). The CDR3 consists of 11 residues. The CDR3 sequence: CAWSAGWELFF. The CDR3 DNA is TGTGCCTGGAGTGCAGGCTGGGAGCTGTTTTTT. Full variable domain (rest looked up from reference TRBV30 and TRBJ2-2): SQTIHQWPATLVQPVGSPLSLECTVEGTSNPNLYWYRQAAGRGLQLLFYSVGIGQISSEVPQNLSASRPQDRQFILSSKKLLLSDSGFYLCAWSAGWELFFGEGSRLTVL.

This clonotype came up a few times. The chain uses TRBV12-3 or TRBV12-4 and TRBJ1-1; D is perhaps TRBD1 (5 bases). Between the trimmed V and J ends, which lost 6 bases and 6 bases, there was a span of 14 bases. The CDR3 covers 13 residues. As DNA, the CDR3 is TGTGCCAGCAGCAAATTGCCGGGGGCTGAAGCTTTCTTT. Its protein product is CASSKLPGAEAFF.

The CDR3, as DNA: TGTGCCAGCAACTCCCGGGACTCCTACGAGCAGTACTTC. Its protein product is CASNSRDSYEQYF. V usage is TRBV5-4 and J usage is TRBJ2-7, with D possibly TRBD2 on 5 matching bases. The CDR3 spans 13 residues. Germline loops: CDR1 SGHNT, CDR2 YYREEE (reference sequence). V lost 6 bases to trimming and J lost 0 bases, with 10 bases between them.

This clonotype was counted between two and nine times. The chain employs TRBV5-4 and TRBJ1-1; D is perhaps TRBD1 (5 bases). CDR3 length: 13 amino acids. Germline CDR1 is SGHNT and CDR2 is YYREEE (reference sequence). Trimming pared 0 bases from V and 4 bases from J, leaving 7 bases between. This CDR3 reads CASSLDGTTEAFF. The CDR3 DNA follows: TGTGCCAGCAGCTTGGACGGGACCACTGAAGCTTTCTTT.

The genes are TRBV15 and TRBJ1-5; D gene ambiguous. V lost 3 bases, J lost 4 bases, and 4 bases lay in between. The germline V gene has CDR1 LNHNV and CDR2 YYDKDF (reference sequence). This CDR3 comprises 12 residues. CDR3 amino acids: CATSSINQPQHF. The CDR3 DNA follows: TGTGCCACCAGCAGTATTAATCAGCCCCAGCATTTT.

The chain employs TRBV20-1 and TRBJ2-7, with D perhaps matching TRBD1 (6 bases). Trimming took off 0 bases at V and 4 bases at J, with 16 bases between the two ends. The germline gives CDR1 DFQATT, CDR2 SNEGSKA (reference sequence). CDR3 length: 15 residues. CDR3 amino acids: CSARDGGRGSYEQYF. Here the CDR3 DNA reads TGCAGTGCTAGAGATGGTGGCAGGGGCTCTTACGAGCAGTACTTC.

CDR3 residues: CASSYRPSYEQYF. The DNA for the CDR3 is TGTGCCAGCAGTTATCGACCGTCCTACGAGCAGTACTTC. The chain recombines TRBV6-2 or TRBV6-3 with TRBJ2-7; D unclear. V dropped 3 bases and J dropped 1 base, with 7 bases sitting between them. CDR3 length: 13 amino acids. Germline V gene lookup returns CDR1 MNHEY and CDR2 SVGEGT.

The chain carries TRBV7-6 and TRBJ1-2, with D possibly being TRBD1 (5 bases). The CDR3 consists of 16 residues. The V gene's germline CDR1 is SGHVS and CDR2 FNYEAQ. V lost 1 base to trimming and J lost 0 bases, with 12 bases between them. The CDR3 sequence: CASSLDPGGANYGYTF. Here the CDR3 DNA reads TGTGCCAGCAGCTTAGATCCGGGGGGAGCTAACTATGGCTACACCTTC.

This chain connects TRBV4-1 to TRBJ2-5, with D maybe TRBD1 (5 bases). The CDR3 has 17 amino acids. The V and J ends lost 3 bases and 2 bases respectively, with 19 bases between them. Germline-derived CDR1 and CDR2 are MGHRA and YSYEKL. The CDR3 DNA sequence: TGCGCCAGCAGCCACGTGCCCAACGGGCAGGGTCAAGAGACCCAGTACTTC. This encodes CASSHVPNGQGQETQYF.